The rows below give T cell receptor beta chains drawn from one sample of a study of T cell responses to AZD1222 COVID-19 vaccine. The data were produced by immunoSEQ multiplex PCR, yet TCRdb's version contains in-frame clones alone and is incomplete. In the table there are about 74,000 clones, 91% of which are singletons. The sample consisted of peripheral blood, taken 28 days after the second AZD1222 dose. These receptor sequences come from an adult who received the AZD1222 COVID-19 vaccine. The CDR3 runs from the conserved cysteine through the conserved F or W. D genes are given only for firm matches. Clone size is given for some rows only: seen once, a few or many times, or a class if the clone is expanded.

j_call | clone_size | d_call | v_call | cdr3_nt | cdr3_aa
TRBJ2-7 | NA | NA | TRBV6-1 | TGTGCCAGCAGTGTTCAGGGCCTGGGGAACCTGTACGAGCAGTACTTC | CASSVQGLGNLYEQYF
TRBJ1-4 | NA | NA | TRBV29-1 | TGCAGCGTTGAAGTAAACAGAAATGAAAAACTGTTTTTT | CSVEVNRNEKLFF
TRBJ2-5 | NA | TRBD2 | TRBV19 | TGTGCCAGTAGTATCTCGCGGCTAGCGGGAGTCTTTCAGGCGGTAGGAGAGACCCAGTACTTC | CASSISRLAGVFQAVGETQYF
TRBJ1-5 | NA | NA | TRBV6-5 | TGTGCCAGCAGTTCGGCCGGGAGTGAGTGGCCCCAGCATTTT | CASSSAGSEWPQHF
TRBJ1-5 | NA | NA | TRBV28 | TGTGCCAGCAGCGTTACCCTTGGGGGCAATCAGCCCCAGCATTTT | CASSVTLGGNQPQHF
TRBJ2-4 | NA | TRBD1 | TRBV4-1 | TGCGCCAGCAGCCAGACCCCGGGACAGGTGGGGTTCGTAGCCAAAAACATTCAGTACTTC | CASSQTPGQVGFVAKNIQYF
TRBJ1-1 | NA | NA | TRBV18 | TGTGCCAGCTCACACGACAGTAACACTGAAGCTTTCTTT | CASSHDSNTEAFF
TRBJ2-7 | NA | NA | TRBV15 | TGTGCCACCAGCAGAGATCCAGGACAGCAATACGAGCAGTACTTC | CATSRDPGQQYEQYF
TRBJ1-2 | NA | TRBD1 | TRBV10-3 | TGTGCCATTCGCGGACAGGGGGACAACTATGGCTACACCTTC | CAIRGQGDNYGYTF
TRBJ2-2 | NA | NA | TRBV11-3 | TGTGCCAGCAGTCGGGGGCTAGACACCGGGGAGCTGTTTTTT | CASSRGLDTGELFF
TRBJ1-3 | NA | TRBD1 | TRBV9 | TGTGCCAGCAGCACCTCGACAGGGTTCGGAAACACCATATATTTT | CASSTSTGFGNTIYF
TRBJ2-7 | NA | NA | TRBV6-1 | TGTGCCAGCAGTGCAGCGGACGCCACCTACGAGCAGTACTTC | CASSAADATYEQYF
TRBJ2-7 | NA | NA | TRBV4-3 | TGCGCCAGCAGCCAGGCCGTGGGCGGCCCAGGCCCCTACGAGCAGTACTTC | CASSQAVGGPGPYEQYF
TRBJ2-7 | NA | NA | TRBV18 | TGTGCCAGCTCACCAGGAGGCGAGCAGTACTTC | CASSPGGEQYF
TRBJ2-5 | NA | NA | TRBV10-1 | TGCGCCAGAGAAAAAAATAGGCCTATCCACTTC | CAREKNRPIHF
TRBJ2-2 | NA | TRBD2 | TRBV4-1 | TGCGCCAGCAGCCAAGAGCTAGCGGGAGGACCTACCGGGGAGCTGTTTTTT | CASSQELAGGPTGELFF
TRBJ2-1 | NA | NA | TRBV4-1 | TGCGCCACAAGGAGCTATGGGAATGAGCAGTTCTTC | CATRSYGNEQFF
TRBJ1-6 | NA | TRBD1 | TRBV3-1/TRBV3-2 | TGTGCCAGCAGCCAAGGGGACAGGTCCTACCTCCACTTT | CASSQGDRSYLHF
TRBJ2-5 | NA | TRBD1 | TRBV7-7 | TGTGCCAGCAGCTTAGGGAGGGACAGGGGGGAGACCCAGTACTTC | CASSLGRDRGETQYF
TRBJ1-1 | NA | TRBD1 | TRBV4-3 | TGCGCCAGCAGCCAGGACAGGGGGAACACTGAAGCTTTCTTT | CASSQDRGNTEAFF
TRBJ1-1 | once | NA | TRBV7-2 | TGTGCCAGCAGCCCCAGGGGAGGTTTGACGAACACTGAAGCTTTCTTT | CASSPRGGLTNTEAFF
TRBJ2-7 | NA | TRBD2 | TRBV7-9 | TGTGCCAGCAGCTTACTAGCGGGAGGACCCTACGAGCAGTACTTC | CASSLLAGGPYEQYF
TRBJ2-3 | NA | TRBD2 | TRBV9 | TGTGCCAGCAGCGTAGGATCTAGCGGGATCACAGATACGCAGTATTTT | CASSVGSSGITDTQYF
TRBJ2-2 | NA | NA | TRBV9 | TGTGCCAGCAGCAACGGGGGAGGCGGAATGAACACCGGGGAGCTGTTTTTT | CASSNGGGGMNTGELFF
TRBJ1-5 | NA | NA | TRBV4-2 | TGTGCCAGCAGCCCCGGAGGGGATAGCAATCAGCCCCAGCATTTT | CASSPGGDSNQPQHF
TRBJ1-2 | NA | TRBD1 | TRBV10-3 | TGTGCCAGCATGGGACAGGGGGCATTTAACTATGGCTACACCTTC | CASMGQGAFNYGYTF
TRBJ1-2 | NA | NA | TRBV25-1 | TGTGCCAGCAGCCCCAGGTGGGGGGATCACTATGGCTACACCTTC | CASSPRWGDHYGYTF
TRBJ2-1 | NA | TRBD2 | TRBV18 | TGTGCCAGCTCATCGACTAGCGGGAGAGATTTCGATGAGCAGTTCTTC | CASSSTSGRDFDEQFF
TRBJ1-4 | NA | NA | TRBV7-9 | TGTGCCAGCAGCGCCTCCCGGCCGCGTAATGAAAAACTGTTTTTT | CASSASRPRNEKLFF